The 8 T cell receptor beta chains given below trace back to one sample, sequenced in a study of T-cell reconstitution after alpha-beta-depleted transplantation in children. Preparation of the TCRbeta library involved a method that used unique molecular identifiers. TCRdb independently ran MiXCR on the PCR reads; one entry per CDR3 protein. Of around 380,000 distinct CDR3 sequences in the sample, approximately 11% are singletons; the top ten hold over 4.5%. The specimen was PBMCs from the stem cell graft donor, collected from the stem cell graft. The receptor set was obtained from a human donor who donated a stem cell graft to a child with acute myeloid leukemia.

The chain joins TRBV20-1 to TRBJ2-3; 11 nucleotides align to TRBD2. CDR1 and CDR2 from the germline V gene are DFQATT and SNEGSKA (reference sequence). J lost 4 bases, V lost 5 bases, and 5 bases had no gene match. The CDR3 has 14 residues. The CDR3 is CSADLAGGPDTQYF. CDR3 coding DNA: TGCAGTGCTGATCTAGCGGGAGGACCAGATACGCAGTATTTT.

This rearrangement joins TRBV5-8 to TRBJ2-1; 9 positions match TRBD1. This CDR3 has 17 residues. The V and J ends lost 1 base and 8 bases, in that order; junction bases with no gene match: 13. CDR1 and CDR2 (germline): SGHTS, YDEGEE. The CDR3 coding sequence is TGTGCCAGCAGCTTGAGGGACAGGGTTGCCGCGACATATGAGCAGTTCTTC. Protein product: CASSLRDRVAATYEQFF.

This chain connects TRBV6-1 to TRBJ1-2, with D hard to call. Germline CDR1 reads MNHNS; CDR2 reads SASEGT. The CDR3 is 14 amino acids. Trimming stripped 1 base from V and 2 bases from J, with 8 bases between. The CDR3 nucleotides read TGTGCCAGCAGTGAAGGACTACTAAACTATGGCTACACCTTC. Protein sequence: CASSEGLLNYGYTF.

Notes on this clonotype: This sequence may be a read error, since a much larger clone differs from it by one base. V is TRBV9 and J is TRBJ1-3; D not certain. The CDR3 is made up of 15 amino acids. Deletions cut 4 bases from V and 2 bases from J, with 13 bases between. Germline values: CDR1 SGDLS, CDR2 YYNGEE. The CDR3 nucleotides read TGTGCCAGCAGCATATCCCCTTTGGCTGGAAACACCATATATTTT. Residues: CASSISPLAGNTIYF.

This clonotype was seen only a few times. This chain's CDR3 is CASSWDRGPGEQYF. For the CDR3, the DNA is TGCGCCAGCAGCTGGGACAGGGGGCCAGGCGAGCAGTACTTC. The V call is TRBV4-3, the J call TRBJ2-7; 12 nucleotides line up with TRBD1. The V gene end was trimmed by 5 bases and the J gene end by 6 bases; junction bases not matched to a gene: 5. Germline assignment: CDR1 LGHNA and CDR2 YSLEER. The CDR3 is made up of 14 amino acids.

This clonotype showed up many times. The CDR3 DNA is TGCAGTGCTACAATAACGACAGGGGCCAAAAACATTCAGTACTTC. Translated, it gives CSATITTGAKNIQYF. This chain connects TRBV20-1 to TRBJ2-4; 7 bases map to TRBD1. CDR1 and CDR2 from the germline V gene are DFQATT and SNEGSKA (reference sequence). CDR3 length equals 15 residues. V lost 4 bases, J lost 1 base, and 7 bases stayed unmatched.

This clonotype has a handful of counts. The chain combines TRBV5-1 with TRBJ2-7; TRBD2 matches at 8 bases. Germline V gene sequence: CDR1 SGHRS, CDR2 YFSETQ. The CDR3 length is 14 residues. Germline trimming cut 5 bases from V and 1 base from J; bases unmatched to any gene: 5. The CDR3 is CASRSREGSYEQYF. CDR3 DNA sequence: TGCGCCAGCAGAAGCCGGGAGGGGTCCTACGAGCAGTACTTC.

This clonotype was picked up many times. V and J are TRBV5-1 and TRBJ2-2; maybe TRBD2 (5 bases). Germline CDR1 reads SGHRS; CDR2 reads YFSETQ. The ends were cut back, 0 bases at V and 5 bases at J, with 8 bases in the middle. The CDR3 has 14 amino acids. The CDR3 sequence is CASSLVALTGELFF. The DNA for the CDR3 is TGCGCCAGCAGCTTGGTAGCGCTTACCGGGGAGCTGTTTTTT.